The 31 T cell receptor beta chains given below trace back to one sample, sequenced in a study of shared clonotypes between healthy human individuals. Libraries were prepared by immunoSEQ multiplex PCR; TCRdb keeps only in-frame clonotypes and omits some of them. The sample lists about 2.1 million clones, 85% to 95% occurring once. Naive CD8 cells comprised CD45RO-negative, CCR7-positively selected cells, excluding terminally differentiated effector memory CD45RA+ cells. The sample consisted of naive CD8+ T cells from PBMCs. These receptors were taken from a man aged 18-30 years in good health. Some clones in this sample may be carry-over from other donors' samples.

This chain joins TRBV16 and TRBJ1-5; D is possibly TRBD1 (5 bases). Per germline, CDR1 KGHSY and CDR2 FQNENV. The CDR3 length is 14 residues. The ends were cut back, 2 bases at V and 10 bases at J, with 15 bases in the middle. CDR3 coding DNA: TGTGCCAGCAGCCAAGAGCACGTGGGGGAACCCCAGCATTTT. This encodes CASSQEHVGEPQHF. The whole variable domain, remainder taken from reference TRBV16 and TRBJ1-5, is GEEVAQTPKHLVRGEGQKAKLYCAPIKGHSYVFWYQQVLKNEFKFLISFQNENVFDETGMPKERFSAKCLPNSPCSLEIQATKLEDSAVYFCASSQEHVGEPQHFGDGTRLSIL.

In the case of this clone: A much bigger clone sits one base away, suggesting this may be a read error. The V and J genes are TRBV7-9 and TRBJ2-7, with TRBD2 matching over 7 bases. There are 12 residues in the CDR3. Per the germline V gene, CDR1 is SEHNR and CDR2 is FQNEAQ (reference sequence). V was pared by 6 bases and J by 5 bases, with 4 bases of the junction left unmatched. The CDR3 here is CASRGGANEQYF. CDR3 DNA sequence: TGTGCCAGCAGGGGAGGGGCCAACGAGCAGTACTTC.

This chain links TRBV19 with TRBJ1-1, with D unclear. CDR3 size: 13 residues. Germline-derived CDR1 and CDR2 are LNHDA and SQIVND (reference sequence). V gave up 6 bases and J gave up 1 base, with 9 bases separating them. CDR3 nucleotide sequence: TGTGCCAGTAGGGTCGCAGGGAACACTGAAGCTTTCTTT. Translating it yields CASRVAGNTEAFF.

The chain carries TRBV5-1 and TRBJ2-7; D is unclear. V was pared by 3 bases and J by 0 bases, with 16 bases between. The CDR3 contains 16 residues. Germline V gene data show CDR1 as SGHRS and CDR2 as YFSETQ. The CDR3: CASSSSYSTLSYEQYF. The DNA for the CDR3 is TGCGCCAGCAGCTCCTCCTACAGCACCCTCTCCTACGAGCAGTACTTC.

The gene calls are TRBV28 and TRBJ1-3, with a tentative D call TRBD1 (6 bases). Germline CDR1 is MDHEN and CDR2 is SYDVKM. Trimming took off 3 bases at V and 4 bases at J, with 16 bases between the two ends. The CDR3 sequence is 16 residues long. The CDR3 protein is CASSLGFPGAGNTIYF. The CDR3, as DNA: TGTGCCAGCAGTTTGGGTTTCCCGGGGGCGGGAAACACCATATATTTT.

The chain carries TRBV4-2 and TRBJ2-7, with no clear D. This CDR3 has 15 residues. Looked up from germline, CDR1 is LGHNA and CDR2 is YNFKEQ. Trimming removed 0 bases at V and 2 bases at J, with 11 bases between. The CDR3 sequence is CASSQEGRVAYEQYF. The CDR3 DNA reads as TGTGCCAGCAGCCAAGAGGGTAGGGTAGCCTACGAGCAGTACTTC.

The V and J genes are TRBV5-4 and TRBJ2-5, with a weak D call TRBD1 (6 bases). The CDR3 has 14 amino acids. The germline V gene encodes CDR1 SGHNT and CDR2 YYREEE (reference sequence). V was shortened by 3 bases and J by 9 bases, with 18 bases between the two germline ends. CDR3 sequence: CASSSDRSYVAQYF. DNA of the CDR3: TGTGCCAGCAGCTCCGACAGGTCCTACGTGGCCCAGTACTTC.

The gene calls are TRBV15 and TRBJ1-2; a weak D match, TRBD1 (6 bases). The CDR3 spans 14 residues. Trimming cost V 1 base and J 2 bases, with 8 bases left between them. Germline CDR1 and CDR2: LNHNV and YYDKDF (reference sequence). The CDR3 DNA follows: TGTGCCACCAGCAGAGTTACAGGGAACTATGGCTACACCTTC. This translates into CATSRVTGNYGYTF.

J is TRBJ1-1 and V is TRBV27; no reliable D call. This CDR3 has 15 residues. Per germline, CDR1 MNHEY and CDR2 SMNVEV (reference sequence). Trimming took 0 bases from V and 3 from J, leaving 11 bases between them. CDR3 in DNA: TGTGCCAGCAGTTTATCCCAGTCCCAGGACACTGAAGCTTTCTTT. It yields the protein CASSLSQSQDTEAFF.

This chain joins TRBV4-2 and TRBJ2-3; 7 bases match TRBD2. This CDR3 comprises 15 residues. Germline CDR1 and CDR2: LGHNA and YNFKEQ. The J segment lost 5 bases and the V segment lost 2 bases, leaving 7 bases of the junction unmatched. The CDR3 DNA reads TGTGCCAGCAGCCAACGGGCGGGAGTGGGAGATACGCAGTATTTT. As protein: CASSQRAGVGDTQYF.

Points on this clone: Other DNA sequences in this sample translate to the same CDR3. The rearrangement links TRBV10-3 to TRBJ1-2; D unresolved. The CDR3 has 10 residues. Germline-derived CDR1 and CDR2 are ENHRY and SYGVKD. Trimming removed 3 bases at V and 8 bases at J, with 4 bases between. In DNA, the CDR3 is TGTGCCATCAGTGACGGGGGCTACACCTTC. It specifies CAISDGGYTF.

In this sample, this clone turned up once. The chain combines TRBV27 with TRBJ2-2; 11 bases match TRBD2. In germline, CDR1 is MNHEY, CDR2 SMNVEV (reference sequence). This CDR3 has 21 residues. The V gene end was trimmed by 1 base and the J gene end by 4 bases; junction bases not matched to a gene: 17. Here the CDR3 reads CASSLFLAGGPSLSVTGELFF. DNA for the CDR3: TGTGCCAGCAGTTTATTCTTAGCGGGAGGGCCCTCACTGTCAGTCACCGGGGAGCTGTTTTTT.

The V and J genes are TRBV4-3 and TRBJ2-3; D is possibly TRBD1 (5 bases). The V and J ends lost 0 bases and 3 bases respectively, with 16 bases between them. The CDR3 is 17 residues long. CDR1 and CDR2 from the germline V gene are LGHNA and YSLEER. The CDR3 DNA sequence: TGCGCCAGCAGCCAAGATCGGACAACAGTGCCTACAGATACGCAGTATTTT. This codes for CASSQDRTTVPTDTQYF.

The chain links TRBV6-5 to TRBJ2-2; 8 bases agree with TRBD2. The CDR3 consists of 15 residues. V lost 5 bases, J lost 1 base, and 3 bases stayed unmatched. Germline assignment: CDR1 MNHEY and CDR2 SVGAGI. This CDR3 is CASSIGTRNTGELFF. CDR3 nucleotides: TGTGCCAGCAGTATCGGGACTAGGAACACCGGGGAGCTGTTTTTT.

The chain joins TRBV11-2 to TRBJ2-1; possible D gene TRBD2, 6 bases. The V and J ends lost 4 bases and 0 bases respectively, with 16 bases between them. Germline V gives CDR1 SGHAT, CDR2 FQNNGV. The CDR3 has 17 amino acids. In nucleotides, the CDR3 is TGTGCCAGCAGCTCGCGACCTAGCGCCCCCTCCTACAATGAGCAGTTCTTC. Protein product: CASSSRPSAPSYNEQFF.

This chain uses TRBV28 with TRBJ2-3; the D gene could be TRBD1 or TRBD2 (5 bases each). V was pared by 6 bases and J by 2 bases, with 21 bases between. Germline V gene data show CDR1 as MDHEN and CDR2 as SYDVKM. This CDR3 is built from 17 residues. Here the CDR3 DNA reads TGTGCCAGCAGACCCCCTGAGTTCGGGGCCTTCACAGATACGCAGTATTTT. Protein product: CASRPPEFGAFTDTQYF.

The V call is TRBV7-9, the J call TRBJ2-3; D is uncertain. The germline V gene has CDR1 SEHNR and CDR2 FQNEAQ (reference sequence). V gave up 5 bases and J gave up 6 bases, with 9 bases separating them. The length of the CDR3 is 12 residues. The CDR3 nucleotides are TGTGCCAGCAGCGTACTTGGGGATACGCAGTATTTT. This sequence encodes CASSVLGDTQYF.

The chain recombines TRBV7-2 with TRBJ1-3, with TRBD1 as a possible D gene (6 bases). Germline CDR1 reads SGHTA; CDR2 reads FQGNSA. The V end lost 5 bases, the J end lost 0 bases, and 11 bases lay between the germline ends. CDR3 length equals 15 residues. Written as DNA, the CDR3 is TGTGCCAGCAGCGAAAGAGGGGGCTCTGGAAACACCATATATTTT. This encodes CASSERGGSGNTIYF.

The rearrangement links TRBV19 to TRBJ1-5, with D possibly matching TRBD1 (5 bases). The ends were cut back, 1 base at V and 4 bases at J, with 14 bases in the middle. Germline CDR1 LNHDA, CDR2 SQIVND (reference sequence). The CDR3 consists of 16 residues. The CDR3 loop is CASSIARGRGNQPQHF. The CDR3 DNA reads as TGTGCCAGTAGTATAGCTCGGGGCCGAGGGAATCAGCCCCAGCATTTT.

The J gene is TRBJ2-3, the V gene TRBV15, with a tentative D call TRBD1 (6 bases). Germline V gene data show CDR1 as LNHNV and CDR2 as YYDKDF (reference sequence). This CDR3 contains 16 residues. V shed 3 bases and J shed 5 bases, with 18 bases lying between them. This CDR3 is CATSREDRLGRDTQYF. CDR3 in DNA: TGTGCCACCAGCAGGGAAGACAGGTTGGGAAGAGATACGCAGTATTTT.

The chain is built from TRBV29-1 and TRBJ2-2; a weak D match, TRBD1 (5 bases). CDR3 length: 18 residues. V lost 7 bases and J lost 5, with 29 bases in between. CDR1 is SQVTM, CDR2 ANQGSEA, per germline. CDR3: CSAVFFGQGLKRTGELFF. CDR3 in DNA: TGCAGCGCTGTATTTTTCGGGCAGGGATTAAAACGAACCGGGGAGCTGTTTTTT.

Note on this clone: Different DNA sequences within this sample yield the same CDR3. The chain combines TRBV5-1 with TRBJ2-7; TRBD1 aligns across 9 bases. Germline V gene data show CDR1 as SGHRS and CDR2 as YFSETQ. Trimming cost V 5 bases and J 4 bases; bases outside gene matches: 4. The CDR3 has 13 amino acids. CDR3 bases: TGCGCCAGCAGTTACGGGACAGGGTACGAGCAGTACTTC. This encodes CASSYGTGYEQYF.

The chain is built from TRBV28 and TRBJ2-4, with D perhaps matching TRBD1 (5 bases). The ends were cut back, 5 bases at V and 0 bases at J, with 11 bases in the middle. CDR1 and CDR2 (germline): MDHEN, SYDVKM. The CDR3 length is 15 residues. CDR3 coding DNA: TGTGCCAGCAGTCCAGACAGTCTAGCCAAAAACATTCAGTACTTC. Translated: CASSPDSLAKNIQYF.

The chain has TRBV6-1 and TRBJ1-4, with 7 bases aligning to TRBD1. V was clipped by 5 bases and J by 7 bases; unmatched bases: 10. Germline assignment: CDR1 MNHNS and CDR2 SASEGT. The CDR3 spans 15 residues. CDR3 loop: CASSFVFTGAEKLFF. The CDR3 DNA sequence: TGTGCCAGCAGTTTCGTTTTTACAGGGGCTGAAAAACTGTTTTTT.

The chain couples TRBV10-1 to TRBJ2-1; 10 nucleotides line up with TRBD2. Germline V CDR1 and CDR2: WNHNN, SYGVQD (reference sequence). The CDR3 is 18 amino acids. J was trimmed by 0 bases and V by 6 bases; bases with no gene match: 11. The CDR3 DNA is TGCGCCAGCAGCCCCGGGACTAGCGATTTAAGCTCCTACAATGAGCAGTTCTTC. This translates into CASSPGTSDLSSYNEQFF.

The V and J genes are TRBV27 and TRBJ2-7; 7 positions agree with TRBD2. The V gene end was trimmed by 5 bases and the J gene end by 2 bases; junction bases not matched to a gene: 9. This CDR3 comprises 15 residues. Germline CDR1 MNHEY, CDR2 SMNVEV (reference sequence). This CDR3 is CASSGGGTNPYEQYF. DNA for the CDR3: TGTGCCAGCAGTGGGGGGGGAACCAACCCCTACGAGCAGTACTTC.

In DNA form, the CDR3 reads TGTGCCAGTTCGACTAGCGGGGTCAATGAGCAGTTCTTC. It translates to CASSTSGVNEQFF. The chain has TRBV9 and TRBJ2-1, with 11 bases that match TRBD2. CDR1 and CDR2 (germline): SGDLS, YYNGEE. V was pared by 8 bases and J by 6 bases, with 4 bases of the junction left unmatched. This CDR3 has 13 residues.

As concerns this clone: Other nucleotide sequences in the sample specify the same CDR3. The V call is TRBV29-1, the J call TRBJ1-1; D gene ambiguous. V was clipped by 4 bases and J by 1 base, with 4 bases between them. The CDR3 has 11 residues. Germline loops: CDR1 SQVTM, CDR2 ANQGSEA. The CDR3 bases are TGCAGCGTTGTAGAGAACACTGAAGCTTTCTTT. Translated: CSVVENTEAFF.

J is TRBJ2-6 and V is TRBV7-3; 9 bases line up with TRBD1. Germline V gives CDR1 SGHTA, CDR2 FQGTGA. The trim removed 5 bases at V and 0 bases at J, leaving 8 bases unmatched. This CDR3 comprises 18 residues. CDR3 residues: CASSPTGTGFSGANVLTF. The CDR3, as DNA: TGTGCCAGCAGCCCAACCGGGACAGGGTTCTCTGGGGCCAACGTCCTGACTTTC.

As DNA, the CDR3 is TGTGCCAGTAGTAAGGCACTGCACCTCTACGAGCAGTACTTC. This encodes CASSKALHLYEQYF. The chain carries TRBV19 and TRBJ2-7; no clear D gene. The CDR3 runs 14 residues. Germline V gene sequence: CDR1 LNHDA, CDR2 SQIVND (reference sequence). Trimming removed 4 bases at V and 3 bases at J, with 13 bases between.

Notes on this clone: The sample contains more than one DNA sequence encoding this CDR3. The rearrangement links TRBV9 to TRBJ2-1; no clear D. V dropped 0 bases and J dropped 5 bases, with 6 bases sitting between them. The germline CDR1 and CDR2 sequences are SGDLS and YYNGEE. CDR3 length: 13 residues. The CDR3 here is CASSVGQNNEQFF. The CDR3 DNA reads as TGTGCCAGCAGCGTAGGACAAAACAATGAGCAGTTCTTC. Looking up the rest from reference TRBV9 and TRBJ2-1 gives the full variable domain: DSGVTQTPKHLITATGQRVTLRCSPRSGDLSVYWYQQSLDQGLQFLIQYYNGEERAKGNILERFSAQQFPDLHSELNLSSLELGDSALYFCASSVGQNNEQFFGPGTRLTVL.